Below, 26 T cell receptor beta chains from the same sample are listed, as sequenced in a study of Tregs in tolerant kidney transplant recipients. Data came from immunoSEQ multiplex PCR; TCRdb stores just in-frame clones and leaves some out. The sample lists about 240,000 clones; roughly 80% were seen once. The sample consisted of CD4+ T cells from blood. The receptors stem from a human donor in good health.

CDR3 nucleotide sequence: TGCGCCAGCAGCTTGAGGCTAGCGGGGACAGATACGCAGTATTTT. Its translation is CASSLRLAGTDTQYF. V gene TRBV5-1 combines with J gene TRBJ2-3; 9 bases line up with TRBD2. The length of the CDR3 is 15 residues. Looked up from germline, CDR1 is SGHRS and CDR2 is YFSETQ. The trim removed 1 base at V and 3 bases at J, leaving 3 bases unmatched. The complete variable domain, with remaining parts taken from reference TRBV5-1 and TRBJ2-3, reads KAGVTQTPRYLIKTRGQQVTLSCSPISGHRSVSWYQQTPGQGLQFLFEYFSETQRNKGNFPGRFSGRQFSNSRSEMNVSTLELGDSALYLCASSLRLAGTDTQYFGPGTRLTVL.

This chain links TRBV2 with TRBJ2-7, with 8 bases aligning to TRBD2. V shed 8 bases and J 6 bases; nucleotides not matched to a gene: 12. CDR3 size: 14 residues. The V gene's germline CDR1 is SNHLY and CDR2 FYNNEI. For the CDR3, the DNA is TGTGCCAGCGGGGGCCCTAGCGGGTCGGCCGAGCAGTACTTC. Residues: CASGGPSGSAEQYF.

DNA of the CDR3: TGTGCCAGTAGCCCCGGCAGCTCCTATAATTCACCCCTCCACTTT. Encoded protein: CASSPGSSYNSPLHF. The V and J genes are TRBV19 and TRBJ1-6; D call uncertain. The V gene lost 6 bases and the J gene lost 0 bases, with 9 bases spanning the gap. The CDR3 loop spans 15 amino acids. Germline-derived CDR1 and CDR2 are LNHDA and SQIVND (reference sequence).

The DNA for the CDR3 is TGTGCCAGTAGTTTCCGACAGCCTGGTCACGGAAACACCATATATTTT. Protein sequence: CASSFRQPGHGNTIYF. The chain has TRBV19 and TRBJ1-3; D might be TRBD1 (5 bases). Germline V lookup: CDR1 LNHDA, CDR2 SQIVND (reference sequence). The CDR3 length is 16 residues. Trimming left V 5 bases short and J 4 bases short, with 18 bases between.

The J gene is TRBJ2-1, the V gene TRBV4-3; TRBD2 aligns across 7 bases. Per germline, CDR1 LGHNA and CDR2 YSLEER. This CDR3 region has 16 residues. The J segment lost 9 bases and the V segment lost 6 bases, leaving 17 bases of the junction unmatched. The CDR3 nucleotides are TGCGCCAGCAGGCAACCGACTAGCTTCGTTTCGGGTGAGCAGTTCTTC. It specifies CASRQPTSFVSGEQFF.

The rearrangement uses TRBV11-3 and TRBJ1-5; 7 nucleotides line up with TRBD1. CDR3 length equals 19 residues. The germline V gene has CDR1 SGHNT and CDR2 YENEEA. V was clipped by 4 bases and J by 5 bases; unmatched bases: 20. The DNA for the CDR3 is TGTGCCAGCAGCTCCCAACGTTCCGGGACAGAGATACTCGATCAGCCCCAGCATTTT. Protein sequence: CASSSQRSGTEILDQPQHF.

In this sample, this clone turned up a few times. The J gene is TRBJ2-5, the V gene TRBV9; 8 bases are shared with TRBD1. Germline CDR1 SGDLS, CDR2 YYNGEE. CDR3 length: 14 residues. After removal of 0 bases from V and 5 bases from J, the junction contained 3 bases not matched to a gene. The CDR3 bases are TGTGCCAGCAGCGTAGCCCAGGGGGCCGAGACCCAGTACTTC. As protein: CASSVAQGAETQYF.

The chain combines TRBV7-2 with TRBJ2-3; possibly TRBD2 for D (5 bases). V gave up 4 bases and J gave up 5 bases, with 13 bases separating them. Germline values: CDR1 SGHTA, CDR2 FQGNSA. The CDR3 extends over 14 amino acids. CDR3 bases: TGTGCCAGCAGCTCATGGACTTCGGGAGATACGCAGTATTTT. Translating gives CASSSWTSGDTQYF.

The chain has TRBV7-6 and TRBJ1-1; 7 bases map to TRBD1. V dropped 6 bases and J dropped 5; count of bases not matched to a gene: 9. Germline assignment: CDR1 SGHVS and CDR2 FNYEAQ. There are 14 residues in the CDR3. The CDR3 protein is CASSNQGGRTEAFF. The CDR3 region has the DNA TGTGCCAGCAGTAACCAGGGGGGACGAACTGAAGCTTTCTTT.

The chain couples TRBV12-5 to TRBJ2-2; 9 nucleotides line up with TRBD1. The CDR3 covers 17 residues. V was pared by 4 bases and J by 1 base, with 7 bases of the junction left unmatched. Germline-derived CDR1 and CDR2 are LGHNT and FRNRAP. CDR3 nucleotides: TGTGCTAGTGGTTCCGGGACAGGGATTTGGAACACCGGGGAGCTGTTTTTT. Protein: CASGSGTGIWNTGELFF.

The V and J genes are TRBV15 and TRBJ1-2; D unclear. This CDR3 is built from 13 residues. Trimming stripped 0 bases from V and 8 bases from J, with 10 bases between. Germline V gene lookup returns CDR1 LNHNV and CDR2 YYDKDF (reference sequence). CDR3 bases: TGTGCCACCAGCAGAGATACGTACGGGGGCTACACCTTC. It codes for CATSRDTYGGYTF.

In this sample, this clone turned up once. This chain connects TRBV20-1 to TRBJ1-5, with a possible D match to TRBD1 (5 bases). The CDR3 runs to 11 residues. Germline V CDR1 and CDR2: DFQATT, SNEGSKA (reference sequence). The ends were cut back, 6 bases at V and 11 bases at J, with 14 bases in the middle. The CDR3 DNA is TGCAGTGCCAGGGACCGGAGGGCCCAGCATTTT. Its translation is CSARDRRAQHF.

The CDR3 reads CASSKGAGGLYEQFF. DNA for the CDR3: TGTGCCAGCAGCAAGGGAGCGGGAGGGCTGTATGAGCAGTTCTTC. The chain uses TRBV21-1 and TRBJ2-1; the table gives TRBD2 as D, unverified against the DNA. TRBV21-1 is deemed a pseudogene. The CDR3 has 15 amino acids.

This clone has only one observation. The chain has TRBV12-5 and TRBJ2-1, with D unresolved. The germline V and J ends were trimmed by 0 bases and 4 bases, with 7 bases remaining between them. This CDR3 is 14 amino acids long. Germline V lookup: CDR1 LGHNT, CDR2 FRNRAP. The CDR3 DNA reads as TGTGCTAGTGGTTTGGTATTCGGTTACAATGAGCAGTTCTTC. It is translated as CASGLVFGYNEQFF.

The chain has TRBV6-1 and TRBJ1-3, with no clear D. The CDR3 sequence is 15 residues long. Trimming stripped 2 bases from V and 1 base from J, with 9 bases between. CDR1 and CDR2 from the germline V gene are MNHNS and SASEGT. The CDR3 here is CASSEMWLSGNTIYF. The CDR3 DNA sequence: TGTGCCAGCAGTGAAATGTGGCTTTCTGGAAACACCATATATTTT.

This clone occurred a few times. The rearrangement uses TRBV10-1 and TRBJ2-5; unclear D gene. The CDR3 consists of 14 residues. In germline, CDR1 is WNHNN, CDR2 SYGVQD (reference sequence). V was clipped by 5 bases and J by 1 base, with 11 bases between them. CDR3 sequence: CASSFSTGQETQYF. CDR3 DNA sequence: TGCGCCAGCAGTTTTAGCACGGGCCAAGAGACCCAGTACTTC.

This rearrangement joins TRBV6-1 to TRBJ2-1, with TRBD2 matching 9 bases. CDR3 size: 12 residues. Unmatched junction bases numbered 3, after V lost 11 bases and J lost 4 bases. The germline V gene has CDR1 MNHNS and CDR2 SASEGT. This CDR3 is CAGGLAYNEQFF. The CDR3 DNA follows: TGTGCCGGCGGACTAGCGTACAATGAGCAGTTCTTC.

This clone is a singleton in its sample. This chain joins TRBV23-1 and TRBJ2-5, with 8 bases matching TRBD1. TRBV23-1 is an ORF, and what it does is uncertain. The CDR3 consists of 15 residues. V lost 3 bases, J lost 3 bases, and 6 bases stayed unmatched. The CDR3 here is CASSQWTGSEETQYF. In DNA, the CDR3 is TGCGCCAGCAGTCAGTGGACAGGGAGCGAAGAGACCCAGTACTTC.

The chain links TRBV5-5 to TRBJ2-5; 10 bases line up with TRBD1. This CDR3 contains 15 residues. Trimming removed 6 bases from V and 4 bases from J; junction bases left unmatched: 9. The germline gives CDR1 SGHKS, CDR2 YYEKEE (reference sequence). CDR3 protein: CASTPGQGLGETQYF. CDR3 sequence (DNA): TGTGCCAGCACCCCGGGACAGGGGTTGGGAGAGACCCAGTACTTC. Full variable domain (rest looked up from reference TRBV5-5 and TRBJ2-5): DAGVTQSPTHLIKTRGQQVTLRCSPISGHKSVSWYQQVLGQGPQFIFQYYEKEERGRGNFPDRFSARQFPNYSSELNVNALLLGDSALYLCASTPGQGLGETQYFGPGTRLLVL.

This chain connects TRBV5-1 to TRBJ2-5; D is perhaps TRBD2 (7 bases). V was clipped by 4 bases and J by 4 bases, with 20 bases between them. The CDR3 extends over 16 amino acids. Germline CDR1 and CDR2: SGHRS and YFSETQ. The CDR3 region has the DNA TGCGCCAGCAGCGCTGGGTACGGGGGGCCAGGAGAGACCCAGTACTTC. Protein product: CASSAGYGGPGETQYF.

This clone appeared once. This sequence joins TRBV15 and TRBJ1-2; TRBD1 might be the D (6 bases). The V gene lost 1 base and the J gene lost 2 bases, with 14 bases spanning the gap. This CDR3 has 16 amino acids. CDR1 is LNHNV and CDR2 is YYDKDF in the germline V gene (reference sequence). Here the CDR3 reads CATSRVADRPNYGYTF. The CDR3 nucleotides read TGTGCCACCAGCAGAGTGGCAGACAGGCCCAACTATGGCTACACCTTC.

The chain joins TRBV7-9 to TRBJ2-2; D is unclear. V was shortened by 1 base and J by 4 bases, with 22 bases between the two germline ends. Germline V gene lookup returns CDR1 SEHNR and CDR2 FQNEAQ (reference sequence). CDR3 length equals 19 residues. This CDR3 is CASSLERKIGQMGTGELFF. The CDR3 coding sequence is TGTGCCAGCAGCTTAGAAAGGAAAATAGGTCAGATGGGCACCGGGGAGCTGTTTTTT.

A few counts support this clone. The CDR3 here is CASSLLGSGEAFF. The CDR3 DNA follows: TGTGCCAGCAGCTTGTTAGGGTCGGGTGAAGCTTTCTTT. V gene TRBV5-6 combines with J gene TRBJ1-1; D gene uncertain. Per the germline V gene, CDR1 is SGHDT and CDR2 is YYEEEE. Between the trimmed V and J ends, which lost 1 base and 7 bases, there was a span of 11 bases. The CDR3 covers 13 residues.

The chain links TRBV7-6 to TRBJ1-6, with a possible D match to TRBD1 (5 bases). Germline values: CDR1 SGHVS, CDR2 FNYEAQ. The CDR3 spans 16 residues. Trimming shortened V by 1 base and J by 6 bases, and 13 bases separated the two germline ends. The CDR3 DNA sequence: TGTGCCAGCAGCTTAGACCCACAGGCCATTAATTCACCCCTCCACTTT. Translation gives CASSLDPQAINSPLHF.

This chain joins TRBV5-4 and TRBJ2-3; a weak D match, TRBD2 (6 bases). With 0 bases removed from V and 1 base from J, the gap between germline ends came to 18 bases. The germline V gene encodes CDR1 SGHNT and CDR2 YYREEE (reference sequence). The CDR3 length is 18 residues. The CDR3, as DNA: TGTGCCAGCAGCTTGGACGTTTCGCGGGAAAGGGGCACAGATACGCAGTATTTT. Its protein product is CASSLDVSRERGTDTQYF.

The V gene is TRBV9, the J gene TRBJ2-1; possibly TRBD1 or TRBD2 for D (5 bases each). Trimming took 0 bases from V and 4 from J, leaving 8 bases between them. Germline loops: CDR1 SGDLS, CDR2 YYNGEE. The CDR3 covers 14 residues. CDR3 amino acids: CASSVEGPYNEQFF. The CDR3 DNA follows: TGTGCCAGCAGCGTAGAGGGACCTTACAATGAGCAGTTCTTC.